This TCR beta chain was identified in a study of blood T cell repertoires in COVID-19. Overall study: Samples came from the United States, Italy and Spain, spanning acute and convalescent COVID-19. PBMCs, B-cell-depleted T cells, or T cells provided the cDNA or gDNA that made up the material.

The authors' processing: For nucleated cells, counts were estimated from reference gene primer amplification. Assay: immunoSEQ multiplex PCR; the TCRdb copy retains only in-frame clones and omits some. V and J calls and clone size follow that table, whereas D and trimming were derived from the DNA. The table shows roughly 250,000 clones, with around 85% occurring only once. V was clipped by 5 bases and J by 4 bases; unmatched bases: 10. Per germline, CDR1 MNHEY and CDR2 SMNVEV (reference sequence). The length of the CDR3 is 15 residues. Sample: peripheral blood. This receptor was identified in a woman aged 40 to 49 with active or convalescent COVID-19. V is TRBV27 and J is TRBJ2-7, with TRBD1 identical over 8 bases. This chain's CDR3 is CASSPSRDRSYEQYF. CDR3 coding DNA: TGTGCCAGCAGTCCTAGTCGGGACAGGTCGTACGAGCAGTACTTC.